The following is a T cell receptor beta chain sequence with its context. This sample is part of a study of blood T cell repertoires in COVID-19. Profiling relied on immunoSEQ multiplex PCR, and the TCRdb table lists in-frame clones only, not all of them. This sample has 55,000 to 65,000 clones, with around 87% found just once. The TCR was taken from a man in his 60s with active or convalescent COVID-19. Sequencing used peripheral blood.

The CDR3 sequence is CASSISWRLNYGYTF. The CDR3 bases are TGTGCCAGTAGTATTAGCTGGAGGTTGAACTATGGCTACACCTTC. The V call is TRBV19, the J call TRBJ1-2; D gene ambiguous. In germline, CDR1 is LNHDA, CDR2 SQIVND (reference sequence). V lost 3 bases to trimming and J lost 2 bases, with 13 bases between them. CDR3 length: 15 residues.